This T cell receptor beta chain is drawn from a study of T cell repertoires in cytomegalovirus infection. As concerns this clonotype: Its antigen is not known.

TCRdb fed the reads into MiXCR, producing one record per CDR3 protein. This sample yields about 770,000 distinct CDR3 sequences, of which about 28% are seen a single time; around 14% belongs to the top ten. CDR1 and CDR2 (germline): LGHNA, YNFKEQ. The CDR3 extends over 14 amino acids. The V gene lost 1 base and the J gene lost 5 bases, with 8 bases spanning the gap. The gene calls are TRBV4-2 and TRBJ1-4, with a weak D call TRBD1 (6 bases). The specimen was cultured CD8+ T cells from PBMCs, collected from culture after CMV antigen stimulation. This TCR came from a human donor in good health (CMV status not recorded). Some clones in this sample may be carry-over from other donors' samples. In DNA, the CDR3 is TGTGCCAGCAGCCAAGTACAGGGAAATGAAAAACTGTTTTTT. Protein: CASSQVQGNEKLFF.